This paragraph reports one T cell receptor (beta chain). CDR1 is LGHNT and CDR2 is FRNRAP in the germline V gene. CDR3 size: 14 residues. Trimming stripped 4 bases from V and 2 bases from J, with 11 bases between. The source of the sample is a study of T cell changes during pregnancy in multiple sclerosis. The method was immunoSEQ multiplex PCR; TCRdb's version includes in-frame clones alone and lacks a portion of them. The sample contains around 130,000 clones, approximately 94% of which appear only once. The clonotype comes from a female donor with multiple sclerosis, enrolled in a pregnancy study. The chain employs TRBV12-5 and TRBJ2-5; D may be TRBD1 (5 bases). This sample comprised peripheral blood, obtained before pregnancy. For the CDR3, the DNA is TGTGCTAGTGGTTCAGGGTCACTACAAGAGACCCAGTACTTC. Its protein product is CASGSGSLQETQYF.